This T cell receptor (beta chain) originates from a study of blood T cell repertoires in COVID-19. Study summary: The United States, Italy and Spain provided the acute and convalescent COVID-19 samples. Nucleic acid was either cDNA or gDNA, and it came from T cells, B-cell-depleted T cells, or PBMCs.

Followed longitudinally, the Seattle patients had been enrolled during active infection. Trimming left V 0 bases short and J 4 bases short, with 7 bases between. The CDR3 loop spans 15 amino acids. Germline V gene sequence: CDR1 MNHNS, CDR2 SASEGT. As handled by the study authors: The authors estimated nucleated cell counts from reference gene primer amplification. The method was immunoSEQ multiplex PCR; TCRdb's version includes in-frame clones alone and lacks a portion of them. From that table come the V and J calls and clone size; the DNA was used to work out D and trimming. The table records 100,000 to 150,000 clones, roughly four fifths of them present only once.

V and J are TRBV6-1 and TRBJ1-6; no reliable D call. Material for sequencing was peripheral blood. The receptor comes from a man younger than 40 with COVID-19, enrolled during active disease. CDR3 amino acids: CASSEARLYNSPLHF. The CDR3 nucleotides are TGTGCCAGCAGTGAAGCGAGGTTGTATAATTCACCCCTCCACTTT.